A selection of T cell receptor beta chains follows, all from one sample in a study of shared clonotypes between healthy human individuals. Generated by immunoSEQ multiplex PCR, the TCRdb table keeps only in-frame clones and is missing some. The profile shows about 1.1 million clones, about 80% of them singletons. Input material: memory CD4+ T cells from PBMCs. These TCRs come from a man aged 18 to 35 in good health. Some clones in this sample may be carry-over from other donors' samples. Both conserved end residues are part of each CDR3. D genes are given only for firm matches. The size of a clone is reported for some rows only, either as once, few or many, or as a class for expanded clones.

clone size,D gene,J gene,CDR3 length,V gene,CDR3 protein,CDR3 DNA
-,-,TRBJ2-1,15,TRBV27,CASRNLDSGHNEQFF,TGTGCCAGCAGGAACCTAGATAGCGGCCACAATGAGCAGTTCTTC
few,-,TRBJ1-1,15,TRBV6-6,CASSRGRSRDTEAFF,TGTGCCAGCAGTCGCGGACGGAGCCGCGATACTGAAGCTTTCTTT
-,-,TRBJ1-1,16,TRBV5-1,CASSLESRGANTEAFF,TGCGCCAGCAGCTTGGAGAGCCGGGGGGCCAACACTGAAGCTTTCTTT
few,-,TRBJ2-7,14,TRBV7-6,CASSYLDSSYEQYF,TGTGCCAGCAGCTATCTCGACAGCTCCTACGAGCAGTACTTC
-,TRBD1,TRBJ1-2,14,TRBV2,CASSRQGTNYGYTF,TGTGCCAGCAGTCGACAGGGCACTAACTATGGCTACACCTTC
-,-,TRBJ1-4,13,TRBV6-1,CASYRGSNEKLFF,TGTGCCAGCTATCGGGGATCTAATGAAAAACTGTTTTTT
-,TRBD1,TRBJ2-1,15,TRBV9,CASSPRTGMDNEQFF,TGTGCCAGCAGCCCCCGGACAGGGATGGACAATGAGCAGTTCTTC
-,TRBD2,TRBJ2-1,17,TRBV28,CASSFIGLAGYRPEQFF,TGTGCCAGCAGCTTTATTGGACTAGCGGGATACCGACCTGAGCAGTTCTTC
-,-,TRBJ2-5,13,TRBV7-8,CASTPDRKETQYF,TGTGCCAGCACCCCCGACAGAAAAGAGACCCAGTACTTC
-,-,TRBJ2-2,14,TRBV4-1,CASSQDSGIGELFF,TGCGCCAGCAGCCAAGATTCGGGTATCGGGGAGCTGTTTTTT
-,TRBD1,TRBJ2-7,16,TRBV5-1,CASSLAPGTEGHEQYF,TGCGCCAGCAGCTTGGCCCCGGGGACAGAAGGCCACGAGCAGTACTTC
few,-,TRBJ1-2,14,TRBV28,CASSLETPSYGYTF,TGTGCCAGCAGTTTAGAGACACCCTCTTATGGCTACACCTTC
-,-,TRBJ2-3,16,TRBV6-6,CASTIRRASSTDTQYF,TGTGCCAGCACCATCCGTCGGGCTTCTAGCACAGATACGCAGTATTTT
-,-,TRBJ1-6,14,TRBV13,CASSLGDLNSPLHF,TGTGCCAGCAGCTTAGGGGATCTTAATTCACCCCTCCACTTT
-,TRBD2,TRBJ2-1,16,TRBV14,CASSTLAGEPYNEQFF,TGTGCCAGCAGCACGCTAGCGGGAGAACCCTACAATGAGCAGTTCTTC
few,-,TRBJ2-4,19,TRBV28,CASSLWSPKGEAGKNIQYF,TGTGCCAGCAGTTTATGGTCCCCTAAGGGGGAGGCCGGCAAAAACATTCAGTACTTC
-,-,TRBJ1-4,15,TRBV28,CASGGPALMYEKLFF,TGTGCCAGCGGGGGTCCAGCCTTGATGTATGAAAAACTGTTTTTT
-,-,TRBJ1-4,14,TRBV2,CASRKGQLNEKLFF,TGTGCCAGCAGAAAAGGCCAACTTAATGAAAAACTGTTTTTT
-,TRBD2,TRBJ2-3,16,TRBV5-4,CASSRRTSGHTDTQYF,TGTGCCAGCAGCAGACGGACTAGCGGGCACACAGATACGCAGTATTTT
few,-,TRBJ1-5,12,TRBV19,CASSVQNQPQHF,TGTGCCAGTAGTGTACAAAATCAGCCCCAGCATTTT
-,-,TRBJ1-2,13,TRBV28,CASRLGPVPGYTF,TGTGCCAGCAGACTAGGCCCCGTCCCGGGCTACACCTTC
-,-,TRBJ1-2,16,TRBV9,CASSPRGGASNYGYTF,TGTGCCAGCAGCCCCCGAGGGGGGGCCAGTAACTATGGCTACACCTTC
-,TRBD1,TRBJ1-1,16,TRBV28,CASSLRPQGVGFEAFF,TGTGCCAGCAGTTTAAGGCCCCAGGGGGTAGGGTTTGAAGCTTTCTTT
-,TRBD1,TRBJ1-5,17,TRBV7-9,CASSLFSGTGKGQPQHF,TGTGCCAGCAGCTTATTCTCTGGGACAGGGAAGGGTCAGCCCCAGCATTTT
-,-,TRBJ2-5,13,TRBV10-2,CASSETNAKKQYF,TGCGCCAGCAGTGAAACAAACGCGAAAAAGCAGTACTTC
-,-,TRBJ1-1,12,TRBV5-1,CASSLDRTEAFF,TGCGCCAGCAGCTTGGACAGAACTGAAGCTTTCTTT
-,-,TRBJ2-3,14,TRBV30,CAWRGPTSTDTQYF,TGTGCCTGGAGAGGGCCCACTAGCACAGATACGCAGTATTTT
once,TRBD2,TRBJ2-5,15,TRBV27,CASHGASGSGETQYF,TGTGCCAGCCACGGGGCTAGCGGGAGCGGAGAGACCCAGTACTTC
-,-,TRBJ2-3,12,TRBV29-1,CSGRGAADTQYF,TGCAGCGGCAGGGGGGCCGCAGATACGCAGTATTTT
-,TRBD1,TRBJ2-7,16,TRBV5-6,CASSLEVGQASYEQYF,TGTGCCAGCAGCTTGGAGGTTGGACAGGCCTCCTACGAGCAGTACTTC
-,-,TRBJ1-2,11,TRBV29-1,CSVGVGYGYTF,TGCAGCGTTGGGGTAGGGTATGGCTACACCTTC
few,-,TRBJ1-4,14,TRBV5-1,CASSPAGSNEKLFF,TGCGCCAGCAGCCCAGCCGGGAGTAATGAAAAACTGTTTTTT
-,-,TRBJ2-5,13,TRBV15,CATSRGGVETQYF,TGTGCCACCAGCAGAGGGGGAGTGGAGACCCAGTACTTC
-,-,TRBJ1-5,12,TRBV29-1,CSVEPEHQPQHF,TGCAGCGTTGAACCAGAACATCAGCCCCAGCATTTT
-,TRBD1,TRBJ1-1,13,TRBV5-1,CASSLGGQSKAFF,TGCGCCAGCAGCTTGGGGGGACAGAGCAAAGCTTTCTTT
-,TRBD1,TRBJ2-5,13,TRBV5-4,CASSQTGGETQYF,TGTGCCAGCAGCCAGACAGGGGGAGAGACCCAGTACTTC
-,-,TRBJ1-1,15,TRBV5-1,CASSLSSSPRTEAFF,TGCGCCAGCAGCTTGAGTTCCTCACCCAGAACTGAAGCTTTCTTT
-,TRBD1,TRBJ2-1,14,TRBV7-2,CASSLTGGNNEQFF,TGTGCCAGCAGCCTAACAGGGGGGAACAATGAGCAGTTCTTC
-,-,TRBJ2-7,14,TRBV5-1,CASSSSTATYEQYF,TGCGCCAGCAGCTCCTCGACGGCGACCTACGAGCAGTACTTC
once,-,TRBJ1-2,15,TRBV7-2,CASTRAGRGFSGYTF,TGTGCCAGCACCCGAGCGGGCCGGGGGTTCTCTGGCTACACCTTC
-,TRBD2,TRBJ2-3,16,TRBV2,CASRPRLAGITDTQYF,TGTGCCAGCCGGCCAAGGCTAGCGGGAATAACAGATACGCAGTATTTT
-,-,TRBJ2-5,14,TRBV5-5,CASSFGLKPETQYF,TGTGCCAGCAGTTTCGGACTGAAGCCGGAGACCCAGTACTTC
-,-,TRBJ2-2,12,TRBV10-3,CAIRGTYGELFF,TGTGCCATCAGGGGGACATACGGGGAGCTGTTTTTT
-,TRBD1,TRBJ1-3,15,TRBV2,CASSGQGLEGNTIYF,TGTGCCAGCAGTGGACAGGGGCTGGAGGGAAACACCATATATTTT
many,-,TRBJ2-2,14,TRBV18,CASSPLQEAGELFF,TGTGCCAGCTCACCGCTGCAAGAGGCCGGGGAGCTGTTTTTT
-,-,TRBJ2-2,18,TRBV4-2,CASSQVGGTTLNTGELFF,TGTGCCAGCAGCCAAGTTGGCGGGACGACTCTGAACACCGGGGAGCTGTTTTTT
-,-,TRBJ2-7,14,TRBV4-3,CASSPTLLRDEQYF,TGCGCCAGCAGCCCGACTCTCCTCCGGGACGAGCAGTACTTC
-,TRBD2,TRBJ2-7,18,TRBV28,CASSLWRGSQRTIYEQYF,TGTGCCAGCAGTTTATGGCGGGGGAGCCAGCGGACAATCTACGAGCAGTACTTC
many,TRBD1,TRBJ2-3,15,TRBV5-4,CASSTQGTRTDTQYF,TGTGCCAGCAGTACACAGGGGACCCGCACAGATACGCAGTATTTT
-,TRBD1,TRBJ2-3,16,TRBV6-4,CASSDRGQGAPDTQYF,TGTGCCAGCAGTGATAGGGGACAGGGGGCCCCAGATACGCAGTATTTT